The 6 T cell receptor beta chains listed next were all sequenced from one sample in a study of shared clonotypes between healthy human individuals. Selected positively for CCR7 and CD45RO-negative, naive CD8 cells excluded terminally differentiated effector memory CD45RA+ cells. The repertoire was sequenced with immunoSEQ multiplex PCR; TCRdb's copy has only in-frame clones and lacks some. The repertoire consists of 1.5 million to 2.5 million clones, with less than 95% occurring once and the leading ten covering under 1.5%. Sequencing was performed on naive CD8+ T cells sorted from blood. The source of these receptors is a man aged 18 to 30 in good health.

The genes are TRBV5-1 and TRBJ2-5; 8 bases fit TRBD2. The J segment lost 3 bases and the V segment lost 4 bases, leaving 11 bases of the junction unmatched. The germline CDR1 and CDR2 sequences are SGHRS and YFSETQ. This CDR3 contains 16 residues. The CDR3 spells CASSVLSSGPEETQYF. The CDR3 DNA sequence: TGCGCCAGCAGCGTACTGTCTAGCGGGCCGGAAGAGACCCAGTACTTC.

The sample holds one count of this clone. CDR3 DNA sequence: TGTGCCAGCAGCCACGACGTAGCGGGGGAAGAGACCCAGTACTTC. It encodes CASSHDVAGEETQYF. This chain joins TRBV7-3 and TRBJ2-5; TRBD2 aligns across 9 bases. This CDR3 is 15 amino acids long. J lost 3 bases, V lost 5 bases, and 7 bases had no gene match. Germline CDR1 is SGHTA and CDR2 is FQGTGA.

The V gene is TRBV27, the J gene TRBJ2-7, with D uncertain. Germline CDR1 and CDR2: MNHEY and SMNVEV (reference sequence). The V end was cut by 5 bases, the J end by 1 base, with 9 bases between. There are 13 residues in the CDR3. CDR3 residues: CASSPERSYEQYF. The CDR3 DNA follows: TGTGCCAGCAGTCCTGAAAGATCCTACGAGCAGTACTTC.

The chain couples TRBV7-9 to TRBJ2-6, with 10 bases lining up with TRBD2. Germline loops: CDR1 SEHNR, CDR2 FQNEAQ (reference sequence). This CDR3 has 18 amino acids. Trimming cost V 5 bases and J 3 bases; bases outside gene matches: 10. The CDR3 is CASSTTPSGRGGANVLTF. Here the CDR3 DNA reads TGTGCCAGCAGCACCACTCCTAGCGGGAGAGGTGGGGCCAACGTCCTGACTTTC.

The CDR3 here is CASSELVPYEQYF. The CDR3 DNA follows: TGCGCCAGCAGTGAGCTTGTCCCCTACGAGCAGTACTTC. The V and J genes are TRBV10-2 and TRBJ2-7; D ambiguous. V lost 2 bases to trimming and J lost 2 bases, with 7 bases between them. The germline CDR1 and CDR2 sequences are WSHSY and SAAADI. This CDR3 contains 13 residues.

The chain employs TRBV4-2 and TRBJ1-2, with D perhaps matching TRBD1 (5 bases). The CDR3 is 17 residues long. Germline V gene sequence: CDR1 LGHNA, CDR2 YNFKEQ. Trimming took off 0 bases at V and 4 bases at J, with 18 bases between the two ends. CDR3 residues: CASSQEGTAPGGYGYTF. CDR3 nucleotide sequence: TGTGCCAGCAGCCAAGAAGGGACCGCTCCCGGAGGCTATGGCTACACCTTC.